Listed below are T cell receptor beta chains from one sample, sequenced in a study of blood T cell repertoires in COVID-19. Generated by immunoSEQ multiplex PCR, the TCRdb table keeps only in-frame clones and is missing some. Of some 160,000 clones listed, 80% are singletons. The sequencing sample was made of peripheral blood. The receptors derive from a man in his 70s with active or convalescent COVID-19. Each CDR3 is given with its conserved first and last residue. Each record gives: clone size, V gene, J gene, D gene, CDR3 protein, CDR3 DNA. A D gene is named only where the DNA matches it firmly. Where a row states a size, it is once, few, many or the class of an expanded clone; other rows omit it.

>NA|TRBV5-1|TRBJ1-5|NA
CASSLPGGPQHF
TGCGCCAGCAGCTTGCCCGGGGGACCTCAGCATTTT
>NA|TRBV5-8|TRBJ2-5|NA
CASSLGRGRDQYF
TGTGCCAGCAGCTTAGGACGCGGGCGAGACCAGTACTTC
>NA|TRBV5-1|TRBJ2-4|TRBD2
CASSSGLAGGNIQYF
TGCGCCAGCAGCTCGGGGCTAGCGGGAGGAAACATTCAGTACTTC
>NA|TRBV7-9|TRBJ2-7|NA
CASSRISSYEQYF
TGTGCCAGCAGCCGTATTAGCTCCTACGAGCAGTACTTC
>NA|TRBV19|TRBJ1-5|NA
CASSMNGDYSNQPQHF
TGTGCCAGTAGTATGAACGGGGACTATAGCAATCAGCCCCAGCATTTT
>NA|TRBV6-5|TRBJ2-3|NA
CASSYPLESPTDTQYF
TGTGCCAGCAGTTACCCACTAGAGTCGCCCACAGATACGCAGTATTTT
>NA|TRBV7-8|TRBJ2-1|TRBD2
CASSPNSGGVYNEQFF
TGTGCCAGCAGCCCCAACAGCGGGGGGGTCTACAATGAGCAGTTCTTC
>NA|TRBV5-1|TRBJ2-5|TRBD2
CASSLGNSGGQETQYF
TGCGCCAGCAGCTTGGGTAATAGCGGGGGCCAAGAGACCCAGTACTTC
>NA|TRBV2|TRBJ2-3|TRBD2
CASSPRYRLAGGQRTDTQYF
TGTGCCAGCAGCCCCAGGTATCGACTAGCGGGGGGGCAACGCACAGATACGCAGTATTTT
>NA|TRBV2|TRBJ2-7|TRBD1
CASSGGQVSYEQYF
TGTGCCAGCAGTGGGGGACAGGTCTCCTACGAGCAGTACTTC
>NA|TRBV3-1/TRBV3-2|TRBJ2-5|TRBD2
CASSQGLAGGEETQYF
TGTGCCAGCAGCCAAGGATTAGCGGGGGGCGAAGAGACCCAGTACTTC
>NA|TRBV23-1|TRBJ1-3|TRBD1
CASSQRGLRNTIYF
TGCGCCAGCAGTCAAAGGGGGCTAAGAAACACCATATATTTT
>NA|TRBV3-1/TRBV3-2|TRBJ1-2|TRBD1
CASSQGVGGAGYGYTF
TGTGCCAGCAGCCAAGGGGTAGGGGGCGCAGGGTATGGCTACACCTTC
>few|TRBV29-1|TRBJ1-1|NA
CSVAEEWAEAFF
TGCAGCGTTGCTGAGGAGTGGGCTGAAGCTTTCTTT
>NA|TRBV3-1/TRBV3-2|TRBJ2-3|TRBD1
CASSRWDSKTDTQYF
TGTGCCAGCAGCCGCTGGGACAGCAAAACAGATACGCAGTATTTT
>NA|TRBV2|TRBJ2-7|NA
CASSAATGTYEQYF
TGTGCCAGCAGTGCCGCGACAGGTACCTACGAGCAGTACTTC
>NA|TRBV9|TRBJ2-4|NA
CASSVDQKNIQYF
TGTGCCAGCAGCGTAGATCAGAAAAACATTCAGTACTTC
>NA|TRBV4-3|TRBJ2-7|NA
CASSQEWRGSVYEQYF
TGCGCCAGCAGCCAAGAGTGGCGGGGTTCAGTCTACGAGCAGTACTTC
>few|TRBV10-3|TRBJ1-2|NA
CAISETGLYGYTF
TGTGCCATCAGTGAGACAGGATTGTATGGCTACACCTTC
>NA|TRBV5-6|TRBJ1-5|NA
CASSLVGQGDNQPQHF
TGTGCCAGCAGCTTGGTGGGGCAGGGCGACAATCAGCCCCAGCATTTT
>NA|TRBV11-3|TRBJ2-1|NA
CASGVSHANEQFF
TGTGCCAGCGGAGTTTCGCACGCCAATGAGCAGTTCTTC
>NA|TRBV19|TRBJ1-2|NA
CASSPSLRTGANYGYTF
TGTGCCAGTAGTCCCAGCCTTCGAACAGGAGCTAACTATGGCTACACCTTC
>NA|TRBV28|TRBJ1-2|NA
CASSLRGSFNYGYTF
TGTGCCAGCAGTTTGCGGGGAAGTTTTAACTATGGCTACACCTTC
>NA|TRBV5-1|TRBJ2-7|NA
CASSLPNSYEQYF
TGCGCCAGCAGCTTGCCTAACTCCTACGAGCAGTACTTC
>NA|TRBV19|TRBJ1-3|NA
CASRQGNSDSGNTIYF
TGTGCCAGTAGGCAGGGCAACTCCGACTCTGGAAACACCATATATTTT
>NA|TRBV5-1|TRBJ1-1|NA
CASSLGGALTEAFF
TGCGCCAGCAGCTTGGGTGGGGCGCTCACTGAAGCTTTCTTT
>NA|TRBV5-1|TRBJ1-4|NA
CASSWDTNEKLFF
TGCGCCAGCAGCTGGGACACGAATGAAAAACTGTTTTTT
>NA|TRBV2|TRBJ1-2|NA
CASSESWVPGYGYTF
TGTGCCAGCAGTGAATCCTGGGTACCGGGTTATGGCTACACCTTC
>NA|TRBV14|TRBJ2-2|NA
CASSLADPNTGELFF
TGTGCCAGCAGCCTAGCGGACCCGAACACCGGGGAGCTGTTTTTT
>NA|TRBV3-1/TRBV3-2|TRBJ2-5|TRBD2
CASSRNSGGAGETQYF
TGTGCCAGCAGCCGTAATAGCGGGGGGGCAGGGGAGACCCAGTACTTC
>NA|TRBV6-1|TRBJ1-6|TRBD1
CASSDQGEDSPLHF
TGTGCCAGCAGTGACCAGGGGGAAGATTCACCCCTCCACTTT
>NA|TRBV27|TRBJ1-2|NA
CASSFSPDYGYTF
TGTGCCAGCAGTTTCTCCCCGGACTATGGCTACACCTTC
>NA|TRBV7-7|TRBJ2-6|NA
CASATTAGANVLTF
TGTGCTAGCGCTACGACTGCGGGGGCCAACGTCCTGACTTTC
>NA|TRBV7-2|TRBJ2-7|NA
CASSLEGVSYEQYF
TGTGCCAGCAGCTTAGAGGGGGTTTCCTACGAGCAGTACTTC
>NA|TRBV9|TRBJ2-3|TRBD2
CASSVRPTSNGRDTQYF
TGTGCCAGCAGCGTTCGTCCGACTAGCAACGGGAGAGATACGCAGTATTTT
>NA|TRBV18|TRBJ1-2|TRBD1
CASSHGQGLGYTF
TGTGCCAGCTCACACGGACAGGGGCTAGGCTACACCTTC
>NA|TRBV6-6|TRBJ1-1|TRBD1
CASSYQGARTEAFF
TGTGCCAGCAGTTACCAGGGGGCGCGGACTGAAGCTTTCTTT
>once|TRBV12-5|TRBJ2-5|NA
CASGVTTQETQYF
TGTGCTAGTGGTGTCACCACACAAGAGACCCAGTACTTC
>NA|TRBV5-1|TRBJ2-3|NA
CASSRKSGTSTDTQYF
TGCGCCAGCAGCCGAAAGAGCGGGACAAGCACAGATACGCAGTATTTT
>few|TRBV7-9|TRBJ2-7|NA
CASSSLRPYSYEQYF
TGTGCCAGCAGCTCGCTGAGGCCTTATTCCTACGAGCAGTACTTC
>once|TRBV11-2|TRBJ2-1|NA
CASSLGGLNEQFF
TGTGCCAGCAGCTTAGGGGGCCTTAATGAGCAGTTCTTC
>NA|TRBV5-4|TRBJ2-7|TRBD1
CASSTPTGANYEQYF
TGTGCCAGCAGCACACCGACAGGGGCTAACTACGAGCAGTACTTC
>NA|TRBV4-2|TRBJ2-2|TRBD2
CASSHSQRGAPMNTGELFF
TGTGCCAGCAGCCACAGCCAGCGGGGGGCCCCGATGAACACCGGGGAGCTGTTTTTT
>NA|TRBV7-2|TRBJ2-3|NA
CASSSTASTDTQYF
TGTGCCAGCAGCTCAACAGCTAGCACAGATACGCAGTATTTT
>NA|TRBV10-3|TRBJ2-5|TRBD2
CAIGTGGETQYF
TGTGCCATCGGGACGGGGGGAGAGACCCAGTACTTC
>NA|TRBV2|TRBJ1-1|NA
CASRDRNTEAFF
TGTGCCAGCAGGGACAGGAACACTGAAGCTTTCTTT
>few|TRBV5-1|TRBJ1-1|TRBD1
CASSSGQGINTEAFF
TGCGCCAGCAGCTCAGGACAGGGAATCAACACTGAAGCTTTCTTT
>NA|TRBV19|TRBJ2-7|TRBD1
CASSIPGQGYDEQYF
TGTGCCAGTAGTATCCCCGGACAGGGGTATGACGAGCAGTACTTC
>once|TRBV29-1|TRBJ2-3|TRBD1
CSGSPGQVGTDTQYF
TGCAGCGGGAGTCCGGGACAGGTGGGCACAGATACGCAGTATTTT
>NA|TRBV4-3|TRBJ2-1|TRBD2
CASSTISGGKNEQFF
TGCGCCAGCAGCACCATTAGCGGGGGGAAAAATGAGCAGTTCTTC
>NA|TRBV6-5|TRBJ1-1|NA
CASSLNPGPPTEAFF
TGTGCCAGCAGTTTAAACCCAGGCCCTCCCACTGAAGCTTTCTTT
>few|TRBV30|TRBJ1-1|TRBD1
CARDRGFNTEAFF
TGTGCCAGGGACAGGGGGTTCAACACTGAAGCTTTCTTT
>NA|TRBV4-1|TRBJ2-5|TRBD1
CASSQERTGRSEETQYF
TGCGCCAGCAGCCAAGAGAGGACAGGACGGTCGGAAGAGACCCAGTACTTC
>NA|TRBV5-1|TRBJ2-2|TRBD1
CASSLQGDGELFF
TGCGCCAGCAGCTTACAGGGGGACGGGGAGCTGTTTTTT
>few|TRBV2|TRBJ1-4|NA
CASSPRTASNEKLFF
TGTGCCAGCAGTCCCAGGACAGCCTCTAATGAAAAACTGTTTTTT
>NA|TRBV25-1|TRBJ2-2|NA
CASRERGNTGELFF
TGTGCCAGCAGGGAACGGGGGAACACCGGGGAGCTGTTTTTT
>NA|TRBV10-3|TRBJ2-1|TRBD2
CAIRETSGGLYEQFF
TGTGCCATCAGAGAAACGAGCGGGGGCCTCTATGAGCAGTTCTTC